What follows are 27 T cell receptor beta chains derived from one specimen sequenced in a study of cytomegalovirus exposure and HLA in healthy donors. PCR used 60 Vbeta primers and 13 Jbeta primers. This table comes from immunoSEQ multiplex PCR, and its TCRdb copy is limited to in-frame clones, with some not included. The top ten clones hold 1.3% to 1.5% of a sample with around 140,000 clones, roughly three quarters of them seen once. Sequencing used PBMCs. The receptors were sampled from a woman aged 35 to 49 in good health and CMV-seronegative.

This clone came up a few times. V and J are TRBV4-3 and TRBJ2-5, with a possible D match to TRBD2 (7 bases). This CDR3 comprises 15 residues. V was clipped by 0 bases and J by 5 bases, with 13 bases between them. The germline V gene encodes CDR1 LGHNA and CDR2 YSLEER. Written as DNA, the CDR3 is TGCGCCAGCAGCCAAGAGGGGGCGCGGGGGGAGACCCAGTACTTC. It translates to CASSQEGARGETQYF.

This clone was seen only a few times. V and J are TRBV18 and TRBJ1-1; 8 bases match TRBD1. Germline lookup yields CDR1 KGHSH and CDR2 LQKENI. With 2 bases clipped from V and 6 bases from J, the junction kept 2 bases outside the gene matches. The CDR3 has 13 residues. The CDR3 DNA reads TGTGCCAGCTCACCAAGGGACAGGCCTGAAGCTTTCTTT. Its translation: CASSPRDRPEAFF.

The chain has TRBV6-5 and TRBJ1-2; D is unresolved. The ends were cut back, 5 bases at V and 8 bases at J, with 18 bases in the middle. This CDR3 spans 14 amino acids. Germline loops: CDR1 MNHEY, CDR2 SVGAGI. The CDR3 sequence: CASSENEGKGGYTF. The CDR3 bases are TGTGCCAGCAGTGAAAATGAGGGAAAAGGAGGCTACACCTTC.

The J gene is TRBJ2-7, the V gene TRBV6-5; TRBD1 matches 9 bases. J was trimmed by 5 bases and V by 6 bases; bases with no gene match: 8. CDR3 length: 14 residues. From germline, CDR1 is MNHEY and CDR2 SVGAGI. As DNA, the CDR3 is TGTGCCAGCAGAGAGAGGGACAGGGTCCACGAGCAGTACTTC. Protein sequence: CASRERDRVHEQYF.

The rearrangement links TRBV2 to TRBJ2-4; D gene unclear. The CDR3 runs 13 residues. Germline V CDR1 and CDR2: SNHLY, FYNNEI. V gave up 4 bases and J gave up 2 bases, with 6 bases separating them. CDR3 residues: CASSVATKNIQYF. The CDR3 DNA is TGTGCCAGCAGTGTCGCGACCAAAAACATTCAGTACTTC.

J is TRBJ2-3 and V is TRBV5-1, with 11 bases fitting TRBD2. The CDR3 has 17 amino acids. V lost 0 bases, J lost 1 base, and 4 bases stayed unmatched. Per the germline V gene, CDR1 is SGHRS and CDR2 is YFSETQ. The CDR3 DNA reads TGCGCCAGCAGCTTGGATCTAGCGGGGGGAGGCACAGATACGCAGTATTTT. Its protein is CASSLDLAGGGTDTQYF.

The genes are TRBV19 and TRBJ1-5; D call uncertain. The V gene's germline CDR1 is LNHDA and CDR2 SQIVND (reference sequence). V was clipped by 3 bases and J by 4 bases, with 13 bases between them. CDR3 length: 15 amino acids. Written as DNA, the CDR3 is TGTGCCAGTAGTATGACCGGGGTTCCAAATCAGCCCCAGCATTTT. Amino acid sequence: CASSMTGVPNQPQHF.

J is TRBJ1-2 and V is TRBV6-1; possible D gene TRBD1, 6 bases. The length of the CDR3 is 16 residues. The V gene lost 3 bases and the J gene lost 7 bases, with 21 bases spanning the gap. Germline values: CDR1 MNHNS, CDR2 SASEGT. CDR3 protein: CASSDPGTPQPRGYTF. DNA of the CDR3: TGTGCCAGCAGTGACCCCGGGACACCTCAACCCCGTGGCTACACCTTC.

The J gene is TRBJ1-1, the V gene TRBV4-3; maybe TRBD1 (5 bases). Germline assignment: CDR1 LGHNA and CDR2 YSLEER. The CDR3 loop spans 14 amino acids. V lost 1 base and J 5 bases, leaving 11 bases between the germline ends. CDR3 loop: CASSQGSGGTEAFF. In nucleotides, the CDR3 is TGCGCCAGCAGCCAAGGGTCGGGGGGGACTGAAGCTTTCTTT.

The J gene is TRBJ2-1, the V gene TRBV7-3; 7 nucleotides agree with TRBD2. The V gene's germline CDR1 is SGHTA and CDR2 FQGTGA. This CDR3 is 18 amino acids long. The V segment lost 4 bases and the J segment 0 bases; nucleotides outside the gene matches: 12. CDR3 nucleotide sequence: TGTGCCAGCAGCTCATCAAAAAGCGGGGTTCTCTCCTACAATGAGCAGTTCTTC. Its protein is CASSSSKSGVLSYNEQFF. Filled out from reference TRBV7-3 and TRBJ2-1, the complete variable domain reads GAGVSQTPSNKVTEKGKYVELRCDPISGHTALYWYRQSLGQGPEFLIYFQGTGAADDSGLPNDRFFAVRPEGSVSTLKIQRTERGDSAVYLCASSSSKSGVLSYNEQFFGPGTRLTVL.

The chain carries TRBV5-8 and TRBJ1-2, with D possibly matching TRBD1 (6 bases). This CDR3 has 17 amino acids. V was clipped by 0 bases and J by 5 bases, with 20 bases between them. Germline CDR1 is SGHTS and CDR2 is YDEGEE. CDR3 bases: TGTGCCAGCAGCTTGGATTTGAGGGCCCCAGGGGTTTATGGCTACACCTTC. It is translated as CASSLDLRAPGVYGYTF.

The rearrangement uses TRBV15 and TRBJ1-1; 8 nucleotides agree with TRBD1. J was trimmed by 10 bases and V by 5 bases; bases with no gene match: 15. The CDR3 spans 15 residues. CDR1 and CDR2 from the germline V gene are LNHNV and YYDKDF (reference sequence). CDR3 sequence: CATSGGQGAQGRAFF. The CDR3, as DNA: TGTGCCACCAGCGGGGGGCAGGGGGCGCAGGGTCGAGCTTTCTTT. Full variable domain (rest looked up from reference TRBV15 and TRBJ1-1): DAMVIQNPRYQVTQFGKPVTLSCSQTLNHNVMYWYQQKSSQAPKLLFHYYDKDFNNEADTPDNFQSRRPNTSFCFLDIRSPGLGDTAMYLCATSGGQGAQGRAFFGQGTRLTVV.

This sequence joins TRBV19 and TRBJ1-1; 10 nucleotides agree with TRBD1. J lost 0 bases, V lost 7 bases, and 17 bases had no gene match. CDR1 is LNHDA, CDR2 SQIVND, per germline (reference sequence). The CDR3 covers 19 residues. The CDR3 DNA is TGTGCCAGTATTCGGGGGGAGCGGAGACAGGGGGCATTGAACACTGAAGCTTTCTTT. It yields the protein CASIRGERRQGALNTEAFF.

This clone appeared a few times. The chain uses TRBV6-1 and TRBJ1-2; D possibly corresponds to TRBD1 (5 bases). The CDR3 sequence is 14 residues long. V was clipped by 6 bases and J by 0 bases, with 11 bases between them. Germline CDR1 is MNHNS and CDR2 is SASEGT. CDR3 DNA: TGTGCCAGCAGCCGGACACCCTCTAACTATGGCTACACCTTC. Translation gives CASSRTPSNYGYTF.

The chain uses TRBV28 and TRBJ1-6; D is possibly TRBD1 (5 bases). V gave up 1 base and J gave up 7 bases, with 20 bases separating them. The CDR3 is made up of 18 amino acids. Germline V gives CDR1 MDHEN, CDR2 SYDVKM. CDR3 DNA: TGTGCCAGCAGTTTATCTTCCCCAGACACTCCAGGGAATTCACCCCTCCACTTT. Protein product: CASSLSSPDTPGNSPLHF.

This chain joins TRBV5-1 and TRBJ2-7; 7 bases fit TRBD1. The germline gives CDR1 SGHRS, CDR2 YFSETQ. Trimming removed 4 bases from V and 2 bases from J; junction bases left unmatched: 12. The CDR3 runs to 16 residues. CDR3 DNA: TGCGCCAGCAGCCTAAAAGGGACAGAGAATCCCTACGAGCAGTACTTC. Its protein product is CASSLKGTENPYEQYF.

The CDR3 DNA reads as TGTGCCAGCAGTTACTCGTCAGGCGCCTACGAGCAGTACTTC. It translates to CASSYSSGAYEQYF. This rearrangement joins TRBV6-5 to TRBJ2-7; no definite D call. Trimming stripped 0 bases from V and 2 bases from J, with 8 bases between. The CDR3 has 14 amino acids. Germline V gives CDR1 MNHEY, CDR2 SVGAGI.

The V and J genes are TRBV5-5 and TRBJ2-3, with D unclear. Germline V gene data show CDR1 as SGHKS and CDR2 as YYEKEE (reference sequence). The V gene lost 6 bases and the J gene lost 0 bases, with 14 bases spanning the gap. The CDR3 length is 15 residues. CDR3 bases: TGTGCCAGCACTCTTACAAGACTCAGCACAGATACGCAGTATTTT. As protein: CASTLTRLSTDTQYF.

The chain combines TRBV5-1 with TRBJ1-4; 7 bases line up with TRBD1. The CDR3 length is 15 residues. Germline CDR1 and CDR2: SGHRS and YFSETQ. The V and J ends lost 4 bases and 7 bases, in that order; junction bases with no gene match: 10. The CDR3 sequence is CASSPLGTVGEKLFF. As DNA, the CDR3 is TGCGCCAGCAGCCCCCTCGGGACAGTTGGTGAAAAACTGTTTTTT.

V is TRBV29-1 and J is TRBJ1-1; 8 nucleotides align to TRBD1. Germline V gene sequence: CDR1 SQVTM, CDR2 ANQGSEA. With 2 bases clipped from V and 1 base from J, the junction kept 3 bases outside the gene matches. This CDR3 comprises 14 residues. The CDR3 region is CSVEPGQANTEAFF. CDR3 nucleotides: TGCAGCGTTGAACCGGGACAGGCGAACACTGAAGCTTTCTTT.

J is TRBJ1-2 and V is TRBV7-9; D remains ambiguous. The V gene lost 1 base and the J gene lost 0 bases, with 12 bases spanning the gap. The CDR3 has 16 residues. CDR1 is SEHNR and CDR2 is FQNEAQ in the germline V gene (reference sequence). In DNA, the CDR3 is TGTGCCAGCAGCTTAGGATCTACCGGAGCTAACTATGGCTACACCTTC. It yields the protein CASSLGSTGANYGYTF.

The V and J genes are TRBV5-1 and TRBJ1-1; weak D call: TRBD1 (5 bases). Germline loops: CDR1 SGHRS, CDR2 YFSETQ. Between the trimmed V and J ends, which lost 4 bases and 4 bases, there was a span of 14 bases. The CDR3 runs 14 residues. The DNA for the CDR3 is TGCGCCAGCAGCAGGGCAGGGTGGGGCACTGAAGCTTTCTTT. Its protein product is CASSRAGWGTEAFF.

V is TRBV15 and J is TRBJ2-5; tentatively, D is TRBD1 (5 bases). CDR3 length: 16 residues. V lost 3 bases and J 3 bases, leaving 17 bases between the germline ends. In germline, CDR1 is LNHNV, CDR2 YYDKDF (reference sequence). The CDR3: CATSRGSWTDKETQYF. CDR3 DNA: TGTGCCACCAGCAGGGGGTCTTGGACGGACAAAGAGACCCAGTACTTC.

This clone was observed a handful of times. The chain uses TRBV6-4 and TRBJ2-1; 10 positions match TRBD2. The germline V gene has CDR1 MRHNA and CDR2 SNTAGT. The CDR3 totals 15 residues. The V and J ends lost 0 bases and 9 bases, in that order; junction bases with no gene match: 5. CDR3: CASSDSASGGSEQFF. CDR3 sequence (DNA): TGTGCCAGCAGTGACTCGGCTAGCGGGGGTAGTGAGCAGTTCTTC.

A few counts support this clone. This chain links TRBV19 with TRBJ2-7, with D possibly TRBD2 on 7 matching bases. V was cut by 6 bases and J by 3 bases, with 18 bases left in between. Per the germline V gene, CDR1 is LNHDA and CDR2 is SQIVND (reference sequence). CDR3 length: 15 amino acids. CDR3 amino acids: CASSGGGGRNYEQYF. Here the CDR3 DNA reads TGTGCCAGTAGCGGAGGGGGGGGCCGAAACTACGAGCAGTACTTC.

This chain joins TRBV6-1 and TRBJ1-1, with D possibly TRBD1 on 6 matching bases. Germline CDR1 MNHNS, CDR2 SASEGT. V lost 0 bases, J lost 1 base, and 15 bases lay in between. This CDR3 is built from 17 residues. The CDR3: CASSEARGAVRNTEAFF. CDR3 DNA: TGTGCCAGCAGTGAAGCGCGGGGGGCAGTTAGGAACACTGAAGCTTTCTTT.

The chain is built from TRBV6-5 and TRBJ1-6; 7 bases line up with TRBD1. V was pared by 6 bases and J by 7 bases, with 6 bases of the junction left unmatched. The germline V gene encodes CDR1 MNHEY and CDR2 SVGAGI. This CDR3 comprises 14 residues. CDR3 in DNA: TGTGCCAGCAGATCCGGGACAGTAAATTCACCCCTCCACTTT. Amino acids: CASRSGTVNSPLHF.